These 19 T cell receptor beta chains were all obtained from the same sample, sequenced in a study of T-cell reconstitution after alpha-beta-depleted transplantation in children. During its preparation, the TCRbeta library received unique molecular identifiers. TCRdb itself ran the PCR reads through MiXCR, one entry per CDR3 protein. This sample yields 450,000 to 600,000 distinct CDR3 sequences, of which 30% to 35% are seen a single time; 2% to 2.5% belongs to the top ten. The sample in question was PBMCs from the stem cell graft donor, obtained from the stem cell graft. These receptors all stem from a human donor who donated a stem cell graft to a child with aplastic anemia.

The sample holds a few counts of this clonotype. The chain recombines TRBV7-3 with TRBJ2-7; 9 positions agree with TRBD1. From germline, CDR1 is SGHTA and CDR2 FQGTGA. V shed 6 bases, J shed 5 bases, and the junction held 11 bases outside the gene matches. The CDR3 runs to 15 residues. The CDR3 here is CASSPTGGNAHEQYF. The CDR3 nucleotides read TGTGCCAGCAGTCCCACAGGGGGCAACGCCCACGAGCAGTACTTC.

This clonotype was counted a few times. The rearrangement links TRBV27 to TRBJ1-1; 7 bases match TRBD1. CDR1 MNHEY and CDR2 SMNVEV come from the germline V gene (reference sequence). V was clipped by 5 bases and J by 1 base; unmatched bases: 4. CDR3 length: 14 amino acids. CDR3 sequence reads: CASSPGQKNTEAFF. CDR3 in DNA: TGTGCCAGCAGTCCGGGACAGAAGAACACTGAAGCTTTCTTT.

This clonotype was counted at least ten times. The rearrangement uses TRBV7-8 and TRBJ1-1, with 7 bases fitting TRBD1. The CDR3 loop spans 16 amino acids. CDR1 and CDR2 (germline): SGHVS, FQNEAQ. J was trimmed by 6 bases and V by 5 bases; bases with no gene match: 15. The CDR3 protein is CASSHDRAVGTSEAFF. The CDR3 DNA is TGTGCCAGCAGCCACGACAGGGCCGTCGGGACCTCTGAAGCTTTCTTT.

This clonotype was detected a few times. The chain is built from TRBV19 and TRBJ1-5, with D uncertain. The V and J ends lost 5 bases and 0 bases respectively, with 8 bases between them. Germline V gives CDR1 LNHDA, CDR2 SQIVND (reference sequence). This CDR3 is built from 14 residues. The CDR3 sequence is CASSQAVSNQPQHF. The CDR3 coding sequence is TGTGCCAGTAGTCAGGCGGTTAGCAATCAGCCCCAGCATTTT.

This clonotype was detected a few times. This chain connects TRBV5-1 to TRBJ2-1; 10 positions agree with TRBD1. The CDR3 has 16 residues. With V trimmed by 4 bases and J by 7 bases, 11 bases remained unmatched. Germline CDR1 reads SGHRS; CDR2 reads YFSETQ. The CDR3 coding sequence is TGCGCCAGCAGCCCCGGTGAGGGACAGGGGATAAATGAGCAGTTCTTC. It translates to CASSPGEGQGINEQFF.

This clonotype turned up a few times. The chain recombines TRBV5-1 with TRBJ2-2; D unclear. Per the germline V gene, CDR1 is SGHRS and CDR2 is YFSETQ. CDR3 size: 13 residues. V lost 0 bases to trimming and J lost 5 bases, with 5 bases between them. CDR3 sequence reads: CASSLDGTGELFF. The CDR3 DNA sequence: TGCGCCAGCAGCTTGGACGGGACCGGGGAGCTGTTTTTT.

There are a few counts of this clonotype. This sequence joins TRBV20-1 and TRBJ2-1; unclear D gene. Between the trimmed V and J ends, which lost 5 bases and 5 bases, there was a span of 16 bases. CDR1 is DFQATT and CDR2 is SNEGSKA in the germline V gene (reference sequence). The CDR3 has 14 amino acids. CDR3 in DNA: TGCAGTGCTTCCCCTCCTGGTCTTAACAATGAGCAGTTCTTC. This sequence encodes CSASPPGLNNEQFF.

This clonotype was found a few times. J is TRBJ2-3 and V is TRBV24-1; 12 bases align to TRBD2. Germline V gene data show CDR1 as KGHDR and CDR2 as SFDVKD. The ends lost 3 bases at V and 1 base at J; junction bases unmatched: 4. This CDR3 contains 17 residues. CDR3 region: CATSDVRTSGGTDTQYF. CDR3 DNA: TGTGCCACCAGTGATGTCCGGACTAGCGGGGGCACAGATACGCAGTATTTT.

This clonotype was observed a handful of times. The rearrangement joins TRBV9 to TRBJ2-2; TRBD1 matches 8 bases. V shed 2 bases and J 1 base; nucleotides not matched to a gene: 1. Per germline, CDR1 SGDLS and CDR2 YYNGEE. The CDR3 runs to 15 residues. This CDR3 reads CASSVGTGNTGELFF. In DNA, the CDR3 is TGTGCCAGCAGCGTGGGGACAGGGAACACCGGGGAGCTGTTTTTT.

This clonotype was detected only a few times. The gene calls are TRBV6-2 or TRBV6-3 and TRBJ2-1; 11 nucleotides agree with TRBD2. The CDR3 runs to 16 residues. The junction had 8 bases not matched to a gene; V was cut back by 4 bases and J by 6 bases. In germline, CDR1 is MNHEY, CDR2 SVGEGT. The CDR3 DNA reads as TGTGCCAGCAGTTCCACTCTAGCGGGAGGTGGCAATGAGCAGTTCTTC. Encoded protein: CASSSTLAGGGNEQFF.

CDR3 region: CASSPLNTGTGGDYTF. CDR3 nucleotides: TGTGCCAGCTCACCACTCAACACCGGGACAGGGGGCGACTACACCTTC. The chain is built from TRBV18 and TRBJ1-2, with 12 bases aligning to TRBD1. The CDR3 spans 16 residues. From germline, CDR1 is KGHSH and CDR2 LQKENI. The V segment lost 1 base and the J segment 10 bases; nucleotides outside the gene matches: 10.

V and J are TRBV5-6 and TRBJ2-1; TRBD2 is a possible D gene (6 bases). The germline V gene has CDR1 SGHDT and CDR2 YYEEEE. This CDR3 region has 14 residues. The germline V and J ends were trimmed by 0 bases and 5 bases, with 9 bases remaining between them. As DNA, the CDR3 is TGTGCCAGCAGCTTGGCGGGGGTAAACAATGAGCAGTTCTTC. This codes for CASSLAGVNNEQFF.

As concerns this clonotype: Since a much larger clone is just one base distant, this may be a read error. The chain recombines TRBV11-3 with TRBJ2-3; no firm D call. The CDR3 totals 14 residues. Germline V gives CDR1 SGHNT, CDR2 YENEEA. The CDR3 nucleotides are TGTACCAGCAGCTTAGGCGGATCCACAGATACGCAGTATTTT. It specifies CTSSLGGSTDTQYF.

This clonotype was observed a handful of times. This chain connects TRBV28 to TRBJ2-7, with 9 bases matching TRBD1. This CDR3 comprises 15 residues. Germline V gene sequence: CDR1 MDHEN, CDR2 SYDVKM. Trimming took 5 bases from V and 1 from J; bases not matched to a gene: 6. In DNA, the CDR3 is TGTGCCAGCAGTCCCCTGGGACAGGGTTCCTACGAGCAGTACGTC. Protein: CASSPLGQGSYEQYV.

This rearrangement joins TRBV18 to TRBJ1-1; 7 bases align to TRBD1. There are 13 residues in the CDR3. CDR1 KGHSH and CDR2 LQKENI come from the germline V gene. V lost 4 bases and J lost 3; bases outside the gene matches: 2. The CDR3 region has the DNA TGTGCCAGCTCACAACAGGGGTACACTGAAGCTTTCTTT. As protein: CASSQQGYTEAFF.

This clonotype showed up just once. The chain joins TRBV5-5 to TRBJ1-4, with D possibly matching TRBD1 (5 bases). The length of the CDR3 is 16 residues. With 1 base removed from V and 4 bases from J, the gap between germline ends came to 14 bases. From germline, CDR1 is SGHKS and CDR2 YYEKEE (reference sequence). As DNA, the CDR3 is TGTGCCAGCAGCTTGTTGAGGGGCGAGAATAATGAAAAACTGTTTTTT. This encodes CASSLLRGENNEKLFF.

The chain uses TRBV6-2 or TRBV6-3 and TRBJ2-7; D is unclear. CDR1 MNHEY and CDR2 SVGEGT come from the germline V gene. There are 14 residues in the CDR3. CDR3 in amino acids: CASSYESPSSEQYV. CDR3 bases: TGTGCCAGCAGTTACGAGTCCCCTTCCTCCGAGCAGTACGTC.

J is TRBJ2-7 and V is TRBV5-5, with 7 bases matching TRBD2. Per the germline V gene, CDR1 is SGHKS and CDR2 is YYEKEE (reference sequence). J gave up 3 bases and V 0 bases, and 3 bases lay outside the gene matches. The CDR3 sequence is 14 residues long. The CDR3 sequence is CASSLALADYEQYV. CDR3 bases: TGTGCCAGCAGCTTGGCTCTAGCGGACTACGAGCAGTACGTC.

The chain uses TRBV29-1 and TRBJ1-1; maybe TRBD1 (6 bases). Looked up from germline, CDR1 is SQVTM and CDR2 is ANQGSEA. CDR3 length: 15 residues. Deletions cut 2 bases from V and 0 bases from J, with 13 bases between. CDR3 in DNA: TGCAGCGTTGAACGGGGACAAAGAATGAACACTGAAGCTTTCTTT. This sequence encodes CSVERGQRMNTEAFF.